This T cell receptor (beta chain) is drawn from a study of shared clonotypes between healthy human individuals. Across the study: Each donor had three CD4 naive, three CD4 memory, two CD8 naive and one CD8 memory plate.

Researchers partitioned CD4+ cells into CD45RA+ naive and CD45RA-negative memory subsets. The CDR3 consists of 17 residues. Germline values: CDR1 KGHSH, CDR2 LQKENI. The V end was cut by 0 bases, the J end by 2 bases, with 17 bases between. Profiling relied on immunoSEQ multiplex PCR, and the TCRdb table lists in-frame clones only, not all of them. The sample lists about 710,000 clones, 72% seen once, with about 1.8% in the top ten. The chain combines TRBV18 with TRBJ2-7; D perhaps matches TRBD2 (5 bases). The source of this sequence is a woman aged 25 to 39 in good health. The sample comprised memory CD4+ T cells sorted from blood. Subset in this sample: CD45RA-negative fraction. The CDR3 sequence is CASSPPSSLAGAYEQYF. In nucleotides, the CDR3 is TGTGCCAGCTCACCACCGAGTTCTCTAGCCGGGGCCTACGAGCAGTACTTC.